These 17 T cell receptor beta chains originate from one sample sequenced in a study of blood T cell repertoires in COVID-19. Data came from immunoSEQ multiplex PCR; TCRdb stores just in-frame clones and leaves some out. The sample shows some 180,000 clones, about 86% of them seen only once. Sequencing was done on a sample of peripheral blood. The receptors were sampled from a woman in her 70s who had recovered from COVID-19.

This clone was found once. The chain employs TRBV30 and TRBJ1-6; TRBD1 matches 7 bases. V was clipped by 1 base and J by 9 bases; unmatched bases: 6. There are 14 residues in the CDR3. Germline values: CDR1 GTSNPN, CDR2 SVGIG (reference sequence). The DNA of the CDR3 is TGTGCCTGGAGTGCGCAGGGGGGAGGTTCACCCCTCCACTTT. Its translation: CAWSAQGGGSPLHF.

V usage is TRBV9 and J usage is TRBJ2-2; TRBD1 agrees at 8 bases. Germline CDR1 SGDLS, CDR2 YYNGEE. The CDR3 has 18 residues. V lost 0 bases and J lost 3; bases outside the gene matches: 10. CDR3 region: CASSVAPDRGGDTGELFF. CDR3 nucleotide sequence: TGTGCCAGCAGCGTAGCTCCCGACAGGGGAGGCGACACCGGGGAGCTGTTTTTT.

This chain joins TRBV30 and TRBJ2-5; D is unresolved. Germline V gene data show CDR1 as GTSNPN and CDR2 as SVGIG (reference sequence). The CDR3 covers 14 residues. Deletions cut 0 bases from V and 2 bases from J, with 10 bases between. CDR3 amino acids: CAWSVSNIQETQYF. The CDR3 bases are TGTGCCTGGAGTGTCAGTAACATTCAAGAGACCCAGTACTTC.

The J gene is TRBJ2-7, the V gene TRBV28; 12 bases map to TRBD1. J gave up 4 bases and V 5 bases, and 9 bases lay outside the gene matches. Germline CDR1 reads MDHEN; CDR2 reads SYDVKM. The CDR3 is made up of 16 amino acids. CDR3 DNA: TGTGCCAGCAGTAACTCCGGGACAGGGGGCGTGTACGAGCAGTACTTC. Its translation: CASSNSGTGGVYEQYF.

This clone came up a few times. This chain uses TRBV20-1 with TRBJ2-1; D is unresolved. The CDR3 consists of 11 residues. Trimming left V 0 bases short and J 11 bases short, with 8 bases between. Germline V gives CDR1 DFQATT, CDR2 SNEGSKA (reference sequence). The chain's CDR3 is CSARDKSQQFF. CDR3 DNA sequence: TGCAGTGCTAGAGATAAATCCCAGCAGTTCTTC.

The chain employs TRBV10-3 and TRBJ2-2, with TRBD1 matching 7 bases. CDR3 size: 17 residues. J gave up 1 base and V 0 bases, and 5 bases lay outside the gene matches. CDR1 and CDR2 (germline): ENHRY, SYGVKD. The CDR3 region has the DNA TGTGCCATCAGTGAGTCGGGCCGACAGGGGAACACCGGGGAGCTGTTTTTT. The encoded protein is CAISESGRQGNTGELFF.

The chain employs TRBV7-2 and TRBJ2-1; the D gene is possibly TRBD2 (6 bases). This CDR3 region has 15 residues. Trimming removed 5 bases at V and 3 bases at J, with 14 bases between. Germline lookup yields CDR1 SGHTA and CDR2 FQGNSA. As DNA, the CDR3 is TGTGCCAGCAGCCTCCGTGGGGGGTACTACAATGAGCAGTTCTTC. Residues: CASSLRGGYYNEQFF.

The rearrangement links TRBV5-6 to TRBJ2-7, with D tentatively TRBD1 (6 bases). The germline gives CDR1 SGHDT, CDR2 YYEEEE. V lost 1 base to trimming and J lost 2 bases, with 10 bases between them. The CDR3 consists of 14 residues. In nucleotides, the CDR3 is TGTGCCAGCAGCTTGACAGGGTCCACCTACGAGCAGTACTTC. Protein: CASSLTGSTYEQYF. Full variable domain (missing parts from reference TRBV5-6 and TRBJ2-7): DAGVTQSPTHLIKTRGQQVTLRCSPKSGHDTVSWYQQALGQGPQFIFQYYEEEERQRGNFPDRFSGHQFPNYSSELNVNALLLGDSALYLCASSLTGSTYEQYFGPGTRLTVT.

The chain uses TRBV5-1 and TRBJ1-4, with a possible D match to TRBD1 (6 bases). CDR3 length: 14 amino acids. CDR1 SGHRS and CDR2 YFSETQ come from the germline V gene. V lost 4 bases to trimming and J lost 8 bases, with 15 bases between them. The CDR3 protein is CASSPWGPGEKLFF. CDR3 bases: TGCGCCAGCAGCCCCTGGGGGCCTGGGGAAAAACTGTTTTTT. Filled out from reference TRBV5-1 and TRBJ1-4, the complete variable domain reads KAGVTQTPRYLIKTRGQQVTLSCSPISGHRSVSWYQQTPGQGLQFLFEYFSETQRNKGNFPGRFSGRQFSNSRSEMNVSTLELGDSALYLCASSPWGPGEKLFFGSGTQLSVL.

The rearrangement joins TRBV28 to TRBJ1-2, with no clear D. In germline, CDR1 is MDHEN, CDR2 SYDVKM. V shed 7 bases and J shed 2 bases, with 14 bases lying between them. This CDR3 contains 14 residues. CDR3 nucleotides: TGTGCCAGCACTCCAAGCCTCACCAACTATGGCTACACCTTC. It codes for CASTPSLTNYGYTF.

V usage is TRBV4-3 and J usage is TRBJ1-1, with 8 bases aligning to TRBD1. Germline V lookup: CDR1 LGHNA, CDR2 YSLEER. This CDR3 region has 16 residues. The V and J ends lost 1 base and 3 bases, in that order; junction bases with no gene match: 7. The CDR3 here is CASSQGARTGYTEAFF. As DNA, the CDR3 is TGCGCCAGCAGCCAAGGGGCACGGACAGGGTACACTGAAGCTTTCTTT.

About this clone: Other DNA variants within this sample encode the same CDR3. The genes are TRBV2 and TRBJ1-5; the D gene is possibly TRBD1 (5 bases). Trimming shortened V by 3 bases and J by 0 bases, and 9 bases separated the two germline ends. The CDR3 has 15 residues. Germline V gene data show CDR1 as SNHLY and CDR2 as FYNNEI. DNA for the CDR3: TGTGCCAGCAGTGAGGGGCAGACTAGCAATCAGCCCCAGCATTTT. Residues: CASSEGQTSNQPQHF.

The J gene is TRBJ2-1, the V gene TRBV9; the match to TRBD2 covers 8 bases. Germline V gives CDR1 SGDLS, CDR2 YYNGEE. The CDR3 spans 20 residues. V lost 0 bases to trimming and J lost 0 bases; unmatched junction nucleotides: 14. The CDR3 is CASSVGPWRGGGSSYNEQFF. CDR3 bases: TGTGCCAGCAGCGTAGGGCCGTGGCGGGGCGGGGGGAGCTCCTACAATGAGCAGTTCTTC. The full variable domain, in which reference TRBV9 and TRBJ2-1 provide the parts outside the CDR3, is DSGVTQTPKHLITATGQRVTLRCSPRSGDLSVYWYQQSLDQGLQFLIQYYNGEERAKGNILERFSAQQFPDLHSELNLSSLELGDSALYFCASSVGPWRGGGSSYNEQFFGPGTRLTVL.

This chain joins TRBV5-5 and TRBJ1-5; no reliable D call. Germline-derived CDR1 and CDR2 are SGHKS and YYEKEE (reference sequence). The CDR3 totals 14 residues. Trimming removed 4 bases at V and 5 bases at J, with 13 bases between. The CDR3 DNA follows: TGTGCCAGCAGCCCGACCCCCGGGGATCAGCCCCAGCATTTT. Translating it yields CASSPTPGDQPQHF.

This clone came up a few times. This chain connects TRBV19 to TRBJ2-7, with TRBD1 matching over 7 bases. The CDR3 is 14 residues long. J was trimmed by 0 bases and V by 6 bases; bases with no gene match: 5. CDR1 and CDR2 (germline): LNHDA, SQIVND (reference sequence). The CDR3 DNA reads as TGTGCCAGTAGGGACAGGTTGAGCTCCTACGAGCAGTACTTC. It codes for CASRDRLSSYEQYF. Drawing the rest from reference TRBV19 and TRBJ2-7, the complete variable domain is DGGITQSPKYLFRKEGQNVTLSCEQNLNHDAMYWYRQDPGQGLRLIYYSQIVNDFQKGDIAEGYSVSREKKESFPLTVTSAQKNPTAFYLCASRDRLSSYEQYFGPGTRLTVT.

The chain employs TRBV9 and TRBJ1-1; D might be TRBD1 (6 bases). Germline CDR1 is SGDLS and CDR2 is YYNGEE. Trimming took off 4 bases at V and 4 bases at J, with 14 bases between the two ends. The CDR3 consists of 14 residues. CDR3 in amino acids: CASSPRGGSTEAFF. In DNA, the CDR3 is TGTGCCAGCAGCCCCAGGGGAGGGAGCACTGAAGCTTTCTTT.

This rearrangement joins TRBV7-8 to TRBJ2-5; TRBD2 might be the D (5 bases). Germline-derived CDR1 and CDR2 are SGHVS and FQNEAQ. The length of the CDR3 is 17 residues. The V end lost 1 base, the J end lost 2 bases, and 17 bases lay between the germline ends. CDR3 nucleotide sequence: TGTGCCAGCAGCTTAGGTGCCCCCGGGCTAGCACAAGAGACCCAGTACTTC. Translated, it gives CASSLGAPGLAQETQYF.